What follows is one T cell receptor (beta chain) and its context. What it binds is not known. The data were obtained in a study of cytomegalovirus exposure and HLA in healthy donors. General study results and limits: Among the most significant clusters, several appeared linked to common viral pathogens in a later analysis.

60 Vbeta and 13 Jbeta primers were used in PCR. The assay was immunoSEQ multiplex PCR, and TCRdb's table has in-frame clones only and misses some. The sample consists of some 120,000 clones, about 80% of them appearing once. V lost 0 bases and J lost 3, with 11 bases in between. CDR1 MNHEY and CDR2 SVGAGI come from the germline V gene. This CDR3 contains 15 residues. The specimen sequenced was PBMCs. This sequence originates from a man aged 35-49 years in good health and CMV-seronegative. The chain links TRBV6-5 to TRBJ1-1, with D unclear. The CDR3 DNA is TGTGCCAGCAGTTACTCAACGACCGGGGACACTGAAGCTTTCTTT. It specifies CASSYSTTGDTEAFF.